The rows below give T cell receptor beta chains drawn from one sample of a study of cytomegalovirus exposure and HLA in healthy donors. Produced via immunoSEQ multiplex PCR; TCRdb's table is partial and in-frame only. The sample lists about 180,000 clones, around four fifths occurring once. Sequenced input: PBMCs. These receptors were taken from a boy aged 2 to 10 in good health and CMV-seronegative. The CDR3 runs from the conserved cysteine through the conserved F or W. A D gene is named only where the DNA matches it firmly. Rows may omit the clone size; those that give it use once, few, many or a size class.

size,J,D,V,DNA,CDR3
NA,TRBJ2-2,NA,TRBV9,TGTGCCAACAGCGTAATGCCAGGGCCGACCGGGGAGCTGTTTTTT,CANSVMPGPTGELFF
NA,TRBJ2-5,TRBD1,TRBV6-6,TGTGCCAGCAGTAACGACAGGGGGATGTTGGGAGAGACCCAGTACTTC,CASSNDRGMLGETQYF
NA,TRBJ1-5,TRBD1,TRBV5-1,TGCGCCAGCAGCTTGGCCCCGCTGGGACAGGGGGATGGTCAGCCCCAGCATTTT,CASSLAPLGQGDGQPQHF
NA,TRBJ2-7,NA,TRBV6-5,TGTGCCAGCAGTTCACGCGATTACCCATATGGCGAGCAGTACTTC,CASSSRDYPYGEQYF
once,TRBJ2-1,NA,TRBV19,TGTGCCAGTAGTCCAACCCACCCGGGAAAGCAGTTCTTC,CASSPTHPGKQFF
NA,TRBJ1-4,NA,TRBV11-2,TGTGCCAGCAGCTTATTCGAGGGTCGAAATGAAAAACTGTTTTTT,CASSLFEGRNEKLFF
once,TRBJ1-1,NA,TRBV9,TGTGCCAGCAGCGTAGGGGTTGGGGGGACTGAAGCTTTCTTT,CASSVGVGGTEAFF
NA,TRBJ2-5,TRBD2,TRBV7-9,TGTGCCAGCAGCTCCCTTGGGACTACACAAGAGACCCAGTACTTC,CASSSLGTTQETQYF
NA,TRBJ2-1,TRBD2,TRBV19,TGTGCCAGTAGTATAGATCGAAGCGGGAGGGATGAGCAGTTCTTC,CASSIDRSGRDEQFF
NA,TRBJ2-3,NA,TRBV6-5,TGTGCCAGCAGTGCGACTAGATCTAGCACAGATACGCAGTATTTT,CASSATRSSTDTQYF
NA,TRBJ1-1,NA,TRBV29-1,TGCAGCGCCTATGGGGGGGCTGAGACTGAAGCTTTCTTT,CSAYGGAETEAFF
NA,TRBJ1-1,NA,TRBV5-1,TGCGCCAGCAGCTTGTTATCAGGTGTGAACACTGAAGCTTTCTTT,CASSLLSGVNTEAFF
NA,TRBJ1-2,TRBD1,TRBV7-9,TGTGCCAGCAGCCCCCTCCAGTCGGGACAGGCAAGGGGAGGCTATGGCTACACCTTC,CASSPLQSGQARGGYGYTF
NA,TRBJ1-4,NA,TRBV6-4,TGTGCCAGCAGTGAGCTTTGGTTGCAGGGCGGCGAAAAACTGTTTTTT,CASSELWLQGGEKLFF
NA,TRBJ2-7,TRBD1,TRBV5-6,TGTGCCAGCAGCTTGGGCAGGGGGCTTGTCAACGAGCAGTACTTC,CASSLGRGLVNEQYF
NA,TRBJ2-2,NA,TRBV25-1,TGTGCCAGCAGTGAATGGTCGGCAGGGGACACCGGGGAGCTGTTTTTT,CASSEWSAGDTGELFF
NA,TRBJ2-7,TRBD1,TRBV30,TGTGCCTGGAGAGGTGGGACAGAGGGCTACGAGCAGTACTTC,CAWRGGTEGYEQYF
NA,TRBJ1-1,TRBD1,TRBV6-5,TGTGCCAGCAGTCGACAGGGGTCGGGCACTGAAGCTTTCTTT,CASSRQGSGTEAFF
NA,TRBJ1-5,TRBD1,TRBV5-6,TGTGCCAGCAGCTCGGGACAGGGGCTTAGGGGCAATCAGCCCCAGCATTTT,CASSSGQGLRGNQPQHF
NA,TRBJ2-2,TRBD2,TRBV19,TGTGCCAGTAGTATCACGGGGCTAGCGGTAGGAACCGGGGAGCTGTTTTTT,CASSITGLAVGTGELFF
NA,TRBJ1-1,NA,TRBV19,TGTGCCAGTAGTATCGTGGCGGGGAACGAAGCTTTCTTT,CASSIVAGNEAFF
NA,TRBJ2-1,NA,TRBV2,TGTGCCAGCAGTGAAGAATGGGACTTCTTACCCTCCTCCTACAATGAGCAGTTCTTC,CASSEEWDFLPSSYNEQFF
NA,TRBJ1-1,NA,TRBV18,TGTGCCAGCTCACCAACGGCAGGGGTGGATCCTGAAGCTTTCTTT,CASSPTAGVDPEAFF
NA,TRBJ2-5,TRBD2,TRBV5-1,TGCGCCAGCAGCTTGGACGGACTAGCGGGGCTACAAGAGACCCAGTACTTC,CASSLDGLAGLQETQYF
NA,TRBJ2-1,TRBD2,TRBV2,TGTGCCAGCATGGGGAGGGGACTAGCGGGAACTTCGTACAATGAGCAGTTCTTC,CASMGRGLAGTSYNEQFF
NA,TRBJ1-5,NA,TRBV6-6,TGTGCCAGCAGGAGAGGGGGGGATCAGCCCCAGCATTTT,CASRRGGDQPQHF
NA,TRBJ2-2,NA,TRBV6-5,TGTGCCAGCAGTTACTACACGGGACTTTCGACCGGGGAGCTGTTTTTT,CASSYYTGLSTGELFF
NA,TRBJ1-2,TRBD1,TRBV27,TGTGCCAGCAGTTTAAGACAGGGGGCGGGCGGCTACACCTTC,CASSLRQGAGGYTF
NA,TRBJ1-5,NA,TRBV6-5,TGTGCCAGCAGTTACCCCCACGGGTCGAGCAATCAGCCCCAGCATTTT,CASSYPHGSSNQPQHF
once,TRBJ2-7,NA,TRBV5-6,TGTGCCAGCAGCTTAACCGGACAGATGGGGCAGTACTTC,CASSLTGQMGQYF
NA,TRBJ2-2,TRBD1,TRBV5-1,TGCGCCAGCAGCGTAAGGACAGGGGACGGGGAGCTGTTTTTT,CASSVRTGDGELFF
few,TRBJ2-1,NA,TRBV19,TGTGCCAGTAGTATGGGCACCTACAATGAGCAGTTCTTC,CASSMGTYNEQFF
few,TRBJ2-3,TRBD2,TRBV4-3,TGCGCCAGCAGCCAACCCGGTATTTTGAGCGGGGGGGCGGCTTTGGGCACAGATACGCAGTATTTT,CASSQPGILSGGAALGTDTQYF
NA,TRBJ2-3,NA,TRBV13,TGTGCCAGCAGCTTAGGGCGGTCTAGCACAGATACGCAGTATTTT,CASSLGRSSTDTQYF
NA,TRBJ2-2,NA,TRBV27,TGTGCCAGCAGTTTTCAGGACACCGGGGAGCTGTTTTTT,CASSFQDTGELFF
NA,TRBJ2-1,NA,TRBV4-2,TGTGCCAGCAGCCAAGAACTCTTCAACAATGAGCAGTTCTTC,CASSQELFNNEQFF
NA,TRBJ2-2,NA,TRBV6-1,TGTGCCAGCAGTGTCGGACAGCCGAACACCGGGGAGCTGTTTTTT,CASSVGQPNTGELFF
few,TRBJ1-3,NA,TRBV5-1,TGCGCCAGCAGCCCAGGGCCAGCCTCTGGAAACACCATATATTTT,CASSPGPASGNTIYF
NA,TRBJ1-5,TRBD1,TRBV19,TGTGCCAGTAGCCCTACAGGGGGCAATCAGCCCCAGCATTTT,CASSPTGGNQPQHF
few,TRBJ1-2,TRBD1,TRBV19,TGTGCCAGTAGAGCCACGACAGGGTCAAACTATGGCTACACCTTC,CASRATTGSNYGYTF
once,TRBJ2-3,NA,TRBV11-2,TGTGCCAGCAGCCCAACGGGGGGACAGGCCGTTTATACGCAGTATTTT,CASSPTGGQAVYTQYF
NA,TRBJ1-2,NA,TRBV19,TGTGCCAGTAGTATCGGAGGGGAGGCCTATGGCTACACCTTC,CASSIGGEAYGYTF
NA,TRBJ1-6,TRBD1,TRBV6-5,TGTGCCAGCAGTTTCGGGACAGTGTCGAATTCACCCCTCCACTTT,CASSFGTVSNSPLHF
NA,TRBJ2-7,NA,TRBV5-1,TGCGCCAGCAGCTTGCCTTTCGGGGGATCCTCCTACGAGCAGTACTTC,CASSLPFGGSSYEQYF
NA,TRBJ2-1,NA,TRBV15,TGTGCCACCAGCTCCTTCCCCAGCGATGAGCAGTTCTTC,CATSSFPSDEQFF
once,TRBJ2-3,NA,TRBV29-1,TGCAGCGTTGAAAACCCTCTAACGGGAGTCGGCACAGATACGCAGTATTTT,CSVENPLTGVGTDTQYF
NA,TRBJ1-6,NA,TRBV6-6,TGTGCGGCCGGGAATAATTCACCCCTCCACTTT,CAAGNNSPLHF
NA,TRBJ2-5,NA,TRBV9,TGTGCCAGCAGCGTAAGTGGCTGGGAGACACAAGAGACCCAGTACTTC,CASSVSGWETQETQYF
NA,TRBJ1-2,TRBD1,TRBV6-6,TGTGCCAGCAGTGCGATTTACAGGGGTGATGACTATGGCTACACCTTC,CASSAIYRGDDYGYTF
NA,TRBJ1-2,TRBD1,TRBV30,TGTGCCTGGAGTGTACATGGGACAGGGGGTGGCTACACCTTC,CAWSVHGTGGGYTF
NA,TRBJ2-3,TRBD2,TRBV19,TGTGCCAGTAGGGTAGCGGGGGGAGATACGCAGTATTTT,CASRVAGGDTQYF
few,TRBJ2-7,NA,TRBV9,TGTGCCAGCAGCGGGACTCCTTCCTACGAGCAGTACTTC,CASSGTPSYEQYF
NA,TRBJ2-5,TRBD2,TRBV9,TGTGCCAGCAGCTCGCGGGAGGGCTCGGGAGAGACCCAGTACTTC,CASSSREGSGETQYF
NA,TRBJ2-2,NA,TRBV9,TGTGCCAGCAGCGCCGGGTCCTCCTGGGGCGCCGGGGAGCTGTTTTTT,CASSAGSSWGAGELFF
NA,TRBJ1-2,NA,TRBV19,TGTGCCAGTAGTATTACCGGGATCAACTATGGCTACACCTTC,CASSITGINYGYTF
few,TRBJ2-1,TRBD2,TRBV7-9,TGTGCCAGCAGCCTTATAGCGGGAGGGAATGAGCAGTTCTTC,CASSLIAGGNEQFF
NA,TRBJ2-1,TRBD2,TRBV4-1,TGCGCCAGCAGCCAAGATCCCATTAGCGGGGGAGATTATTACAATGAGCAGTTCTTC,CASSQDPISGGDYYNEQFF